This TCR beta chain was obtained from a study of cytomegalovirus exposure and HLA in healthy donors. Regarding this clone: The antigen is unknown.

CDR1 MDHEN and CDR2 SYDVKM come from the germline V gene. The CDR3 contains 15 residues. With V trimmed by 7 bases and J by 6 bases, 10 bases remained unmatched. Study-wide results and limits: In an earlier analysis, most TCR beta V segments were productive about 87% or about 30% of the time. A later analysis found that most CMV-associated TCR beta chains appeared HLA-restricted. Among the sequence variants, a highly shared cluster was likely an artifact of sequencing.

The PCR was carried out with 60 Vbeta primers and 13 Jbeta primers. Generated by immunoSEQ multiplex PCR, the TCRdb table keeps only in-frame clones and is missing some. Here the sample spans about 180,000 clones, 84% being singletons. Sequencing input: PBMCs. The chain has TRBV28 and TRBJ1-5, with 9 bases matching TRBD1. The TCR comes from a boy aged 2 to 10 in good health and CMV-seronegative. CDR3 nucleotides: TGTGCCAGCACATCTTACAGGGGGCGCTTTCAGCCCCAGCATTTT. The encoded protein is CASTSYRGRFQPQHF.